Listed here are 29 T cell receptor beta chains from one sample, sequenced in a study of blood T cell repertoires in COVID-19. Libraries were prepared by immunoSEQ multiplex PCR; TCRdb keeps only in-frame clonotypes and omits some of them. The sample has a few hundred thousand clones; around nine tenths are singletons. Input material: peripheral blood. The receptors here all came from a man younger than 45 with acute or convalescent COVID-19.

The chain is built from TRBV12-3 or TRBV12-4 and TRBJ2-7; D might be TRBD1 (6 bases). CDR3 size: 13 residues. V gave up 6 bases and J gave up 7 bases, with 16 bases separating them. The DNA for the CDR3 is TGTGCCAGCAGCCGGGGACATCCCAGGGAGCAGTACTTC. As protein: CASSRGHPREQYF.

In nucleotides, the CDR3 is TGCGCCAGCAGCCGAACCATCCCGGGACTAGCGGGCACAGATACGCAGTATTTT. Residues: CASSRTIPGLAGTDTQYF. The chain uses TRBV5-1 and TRBJ2-3, with TRBD2 identical over 11 bases. The V gene's germline CDR1 is SGHRS and CDR2 YFSETQ. This CDR3 has 18 amino acids. J was trimmed by 1 base and V by 4 bases; bases with no gene match: 11.

DNA for the CDR3: TGCAGCGTTGTGAGGGAATTTTATGGCTACACCTTC. Translation gives CSVVREFYGYTF. The gene calls are TRBV29-1 and TRBJ1-2, with D hard to call. The V end lost 4 bases, the J end lost 5 bases, and 11 bases lay between the germline ends. CDR1 and CDR2 (germline): SQVTM, ANQGSEA. The CDR3 loop spans 12 amino acids.

Concerning this clone: Other DNA sequences of this sample code for an identical CDR3. This sequence joins TRBV7-2 and TRBJ1-1; no clear D. This CDR3 is built from 13 residues. Germline V lookup: CDR1 SGHTA, CDR2 FQGNSA. The V gene lost 1 base and the J gene lost 1 base, with 4 bases spanning the gap. DNA of the CDR3: TGTGCCAGCAGCTTAGGACAGAACACTGAAGCTTTCTTT. Translating gives CASSLGQNTEAFF.

The rearrangement uses TRBV20-1 and TRBJ1-2; no reliable D call. The CDR3 extends over 12 amino acids. Germline V lookup: CDR1 DFQATT, CDR2 SNEGSKA (reference sequence). Trimming shortened V by 3 bases and J by 4 bases, and 9 bases separated the two germline ends. The CDR3: CSASRGTYGYTF. CDR3 nucleotide sequence: TGCAGTGCTAGTCGGGGTACCTATGGCTACACCTTC.

The chain is built from TRBV5-1 and TRBJ2-7; tentatively, D is TRBD1 (7 bases). From germline, CDR1 is SGHRS and CDR2 YFSETQ. The V end lost 7 bases, the J end lost 7 bases, and 21 bases lay between the germline ends. The CDR3 spans 14 residues. The CDR3 bases are TGCGCCAGCCAGGCGGGGACAGCCCAACCGGAGCAGTACTTC. Its translation is CASQAGTAQPEQYF.

The V and J genes are TRBV5-1 and TRBJ2-3, with 12 bases fitting TRBD2. V shed 2 bases and J 2 bases; nucleotides not matched to a gene: 3. CDR1 is SGHRS and CDR2 is YFSETQ in the germline V gene. The CDR3 has 16 amino acids. The CDR3 protein is CASSLLAGGYTDTQYF. The CDR3 region has the DNA TGCGCCAGCAGCTTACTAGCGGGGGGCTACACAGATACGCAGTATTTT.

Remarks on this clone: A junction boundary mismatches the germline segment, possibly from a read error. This chain connects TRBV6-4 to TRBJ1-3; TRBD1 matches 10 bases. Germline V gene sequence: CDR1 MRHNA, CDR2 SNTAGT. This CDR3 region has 16 residues. The CDR3 is CASTLDRGRVGDTIYF. The CDR3 bases are TGTGCCAGCACCCTTGACAGGGGGCGAGTTGGAGACACCATATATTTT.

V usage is TRBV11-2 and J usage is TRBJ1-6, with D unresolved. Germline V gene lookup returns CDR1 SGHAT and CDR2 FQNNGV. The ends were cut back, 2 bases at V and 7 bases at J, with 9 bases in the middle. The CDR3 runs 14 residues. In DNA, the CDR3 is TGTGCCAGCAGCTTAAATATCCTGAATTCACCCCTCCACTTT. This sequence encodes CASSLNILNSPLHF.

This rearrangement joins TRBV30 to TRBJ1-3; D is uncertain. The V gene's germline CDR1 is GTSNPN and CDR2 SVGIG (reference sequence). V lost 2 bases, J lost 3 bases, and 20 bases lay in between. The CDR3 is 17 amino acids. DNA for the CDR3: TGTGCCTGGAGTTCCCCGTATCTAAAAGTTGGTGGAAACACCATATATTTT. Translating gives CAWSSPYLKVGGNTIYF.

The chain carries TRBV6-6 and TRBJ1-5, with a possible D match to TRBD1 (5 bases). Per the germline V gene, CDR1 is MNHNY and CDR2 is SVGAGI (reference sequence). V dropped 0 bases and J dropped 6 bases, with 15 bases sitting between them. This CDR3 comprises 16 residues. In DNA form, the CDR3 reads TGTGCCAGCAGTTACTCGAGGAGGGTAAGGGGTCAGCCCCAGCATTTT. Translated: CASSYSRRVRGQPQHF.

The chain carries TRBV21-1 and TRBJ2-5; the DNA was not compared with TRBD1, the D call given in the table. TRBV21-1 is classified as a pseudogene. The CDR3 is made up of 16 amino acids. The CDR3 DNA sequence: TGTGCCAGCACCAAGAACAGGGGACACTTAACGGAGACCCAGTACTTC. Translating it yields CASTKNRGHLTETQYF.

This clone was observed a single time. The chain recombines TRBV6-5 with TRBJ2-2; the D is unclear. Per the germline V gene, CDR1 is MNHEY and CDR2 is SVGAGI. The CDR3 spans 14 residues. The V gene lost 7 bases and the J gene lost 2 bases, with 11 bases spanning the gap. The CDR3 loop is CASKIRLNTGELFF. In DNA form, the CDR3 reads TGTGCCAGCAAAATCCGTTTAAACACCGGGGAGCTGTTTTTT.

The CDR3 is CASSELGQGNEKLFF. CDR3 nucleotide sequence: TGTGCCAGCAGTGAACTCGGACAGGGGAATGAAAAACTGTTTTTT. The J gene is TRBJ1-4, the V gene TRBV2; 9 nucleotides line up with TRBD1. The CDR3 runs 15 residues. V dropped 2 bases and J dropped 5; count of bases not matched to a gene: 3. Germline V CDR1 and CDR2: SNHLY, FYNNEI. The whole variable domain, remainder taken from reference TRBV2 and TRBJ1-4, is EPEVTQTPSHQVTQMGQEVILRCVPISNHLYFYWYRQILGQKVEFLVSFYNNEISEKSEIFDDQFSVERPDGSNFTLKIRSTKLEDSAMYFCASSELGQGNEKLFFGSGTQLSVL.

This rearrangement joins TRBV10-1 to TRBJ2-1; D might be TRBD1 (6 bases). The CDR3 has 14 residues. The ends were cut back, 3 bases at V and 7 bases at J, with 13 bases in the middle. Germline loops: CDR1 WNHNN, CDR2 SYGVQD (reference sequence). This CDR3 reads CASSDGLGANEQFF. Here the CDR3 DNA reads TGCGCCAGCAGTGACGGTCTGGGGGCGAATGAGCAGTTCTTC.

This chain links TRBV7-8 with TRBJ2-1; possible D gene TRBD1, 5 bases. Germline V gene lookup returns CDR1 SGHVS and CDR2 FQNEAQ. V gave up 6 bases and J gave up 0 bases, with 12 bases separating them. The CDR3 sequence is 15 residues long. The CDR3 DNA follows: TGTGCCAGCAGTCCAGGGATCCGCTCCTACAATGAGCAGTTCTTC. Translation gives CASSPGIRSYNEQFF.

This chain links TRBV9 with TRBJ2-1, with 10 bases identical to TRBD2. Trimming removed 3 bases from V and 6 bases from J; junction bases left unmatched: 9. The V gene's germline CDR1 is SGDLS and CDR2 YYNGEE. The CDR3 has 16 residues. The chain's CDR3 is CASSEPSGGALNEQFF. As DNA, the CDR3 is TGTGCCAGCAGCGAACCGAGCGGGGGGGCCCTCAATGAGCAGTTCTTC.

The rearrangement joins TRBV27 to TRBJ2-7; 9 bases are a match to TRBD1. Unmatched junction bases numbered 3, after V lost 2 bases and J lost 1 base. The germline V gene encodes CDR1 MNHEY and CDR2 SMNVEV (reference sequence). There are 15 residues in the CDR3. CDR3 coding DNA: TGTGCCAGCAGTTTAAGGGACAGGGTGTCCTACGAGCAGTACTTC. Protein: CASSLRDRVSYEQYF.

The V call is TRBV6-5, the J call TRBJ1-2, with TRBD1 matching over 8 bases. V shed 0 bases, J shed 8 bases, and the junction held 5 bases outside the gene matches. The germline gives CDR1 MNHEY, CDR2 SVGAGI. This CDR3 has 14 amino acids. The CDR3 loop is CASSYSRQGRGYTF. The CDR3 region has the DNA TGTGCCAGCAGTTACTCCCGACAGGGGAGAGGCTACACCTTC.

The chain carries TRBV6-1 and TRBJ1-2, with D unclear. The V gene's germline CDR1 is MNHNS and CDR2 SASEGT. V dropped 1 base and J dropped 6 bases, with 12 bases sitting between them. This CDR3 has 14 amino acids. CDR3 region: CASSEVPSRDGYTF. CDR3 nucleotides: TGTGCCAGCAGTGAAGTTCCATCGAGGGATGGCTACACCTTC.

This clone was seen just once. The chain employs TRBV18 and TRBJ1-1; a weak D match, TRBD1 (5 bases). With 6 bases removed from V and 1 base from J, the gap between germline ends came to 18 bases. Looked up from germline, CDR1 is KGHSH and CDR2 is LQKENI. The CDR3 consists of 16 residues. The CDR3 is CASSLNTWGANTEAFF. Here the CDR3 DNA reads TGTGCCAGCTCCCTAAACACCTGGGGCGCGAACACTGAAGCTTTCTTT.

V gene TRBV4-1 combines with J gene TRBJ2-6; the D is unclear. Between the trimmed V and J ends, which lost 0 bases and 0 bases, there was a span of 6 bases. The CDR3 sequence is 16 residues long. The germline gives CDR1 MGHRA, CDR2 YSYEKL. CDR3 in amino acids: CASSQDRYSGANVLTF. The DNA of the CDR3 is TGCGCCAGCAGCCAAGATCGGTACTCTGGGGCCAACGTCCTGACTTTC.

This clone was seen more than once but under ten times. The V call is TRBV3-1 (or the pseudogene TRBV3-2), the J call TRBJ1-6; TRBD1 is a possible D gene (6 bases). The CDR3 consists of 15 residues. V was clipped by 7 bases and J by 7 bases, with 17 bases between them. Germline V gives CDR1 LGHDT, CDR2 YNNKEL (reference sequence). CDR3 coding DNA: TGTGCCAGCAACCCAAGGGTGGGGGCGAATTCACCCCTCCACTTT. The encoded protein is CASNPRVGANSPLHF.

The chain recombines TRBV11-3 with TRBJ2-1, with TRBD2 matching over 11 bases. Germline V gene sequence: CDR1 SGHNT, CDR2 YENEEA. The CDR3 consists of 15 residues. V lost 4 bases to trimming and J lost 7 bases; unmatched junction nucleotides: 6. CDR3 sequence: CASSSLAGAGNEQFF. The CDR3 DNA reads as TGTGCCAGCAGCTCACTAGCGGGGGCGGGGAATGAGCAGTTCTTC.

The rearrangement links TRBV28 to TRBJ2-5; tentatively, D is TRBD2 (5 bases). The germline gives CDR1 MDHEN, CDR2 SYDVKM. CDR3 length equals 13 residues. The V end was cut by 3 bases, the J end by 6 bases, with 11 bases between. CDR3 in amino acids: CASSFDYPKTQYF. The CDR3 bases are TGTGCCAGCAGTTTCGACTACCCGAAGACCCAGTACTTC.

The chain joins TRBV7-8 to TRBJ2-2; tentatively, D is TRBD1 (5 bases). The V and J ends lost 5 bases and 5 bases respectively, with 12 bases between them. CDR3 length: 14 amino acids. CDR1 and CDR2 (germline): SGHVS, FQNEAQ. The CDR3 here is CASSRSGWTGELFF. The CDR3 DNA sequence: TGTGCCAGCAGCCGGTCAGGGTGGACCGGGGAGCTGTTTTTT.

This clone appeared a few times. The chain couples TRBV4-1 to TRBJ1-2; 7 bases match TRBD1. The trim removed 5 bases at V and 3 bases at J, leaving 9 bases unmatched. Looked up from germline, CDR1 is MGHRA and CDR2 is YSYEKL. The length of the CDR3 is 15 residues. The DNA of the CDR3 is TGCGCCAGCAGCGGAAACAGGGGCCTTGACTATGGCTACACCTTC. Protein: CASSGNRGLDYGYTF.

This clone was observed a few times. The chain is built from TRBV27 and TRBJ1-2; 9 bases agree with TRBD1. This CDR3 comprises 12 residues. Unmatched junction bases numbered 4, after V lost 7 bases and J lost 7 bases. Germline loops: CDR1 MNHEY, CDR2 SMNVEV (reference sequence). CDR3 nucleotide sequence: TGTGCCAGCACCGGGACAGGGACTGGCTACACCTTC. Translating it yields CASTGTGTGYTF.

To note about this clone: The same CDR3 is also encoded by other DNA sequences in this sample. This CDR3 is CASGLWGDRGRRETQYF. CDR3 sequence (DNA): TGTGCTAGTGGTTTGTGGGGGGACAGGGGGCGTCGGGAGACCCAGTACTTC. The V and J genes are TRBV12-5 and TRBJ2-5; 12 positions agree with TRBD1. This CDR3 has 17 amino acids. V lost 2 bases and J lost 5; bases outside the gene matches: 9. Germline CDR1 reads LGHNT; CDR2 reads FRNRAP.